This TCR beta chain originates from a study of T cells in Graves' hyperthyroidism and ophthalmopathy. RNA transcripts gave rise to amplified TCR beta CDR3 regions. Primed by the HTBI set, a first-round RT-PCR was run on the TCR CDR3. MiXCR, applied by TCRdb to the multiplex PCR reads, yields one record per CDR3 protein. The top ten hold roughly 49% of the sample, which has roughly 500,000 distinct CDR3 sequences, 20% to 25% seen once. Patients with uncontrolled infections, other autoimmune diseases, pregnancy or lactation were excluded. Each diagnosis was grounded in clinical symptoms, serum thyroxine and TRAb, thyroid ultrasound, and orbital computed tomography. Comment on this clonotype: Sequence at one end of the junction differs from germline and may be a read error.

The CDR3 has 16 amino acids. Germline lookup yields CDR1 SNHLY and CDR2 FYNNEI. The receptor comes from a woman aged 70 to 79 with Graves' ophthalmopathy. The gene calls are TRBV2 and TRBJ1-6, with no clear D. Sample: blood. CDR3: CAGSEQRSSYNSPLHF. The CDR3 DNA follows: TGTGCCGGCAGTGAACAGAGGAGCTCCTATAATTCACCCCTCCACTTT.